This T cell receptor (beta chain) was captured in a study of shared clonotypes between healthy human individuals. Broader study findings: Between a handful of donors, naive CD4 clonotypes were shared at a level of about 5%. Naive subsets generally had larger estimated richness than memory subsets.

J lost 4 bases, V lost 6 bases, and 8 bases had no gene match. Germline V lookup: CDR1 LNHNV, CDR2 YYDKDF (reference sequence). This CDR3 region has 14 residues. Remarks on this clone: Its target is unknown.

Every donor, a Caucasian adult, lived in Nashville, Tennessee. A deep-level run was used for the assay. Measured with immunoSEQ multiplex PCR; TCRdb has only the in-frame clones, and not every one. The sample shows 640,000 or so clones, roughly 70% of them seen only once. The V and J genes are TRBV15 and TRBJ2-5; 7 nucleotides match TRBD1. The sample was memory CD4+ T cells sorted from blood. Subset denoted: CD45RA-negative fraction. The TCR sequence derives from a woman in her twenties or thirties in good health. CDR3 DNA: TGTGCCACCAGAAAGAGGGGGCAATCAGAGACCCAGTACTTC. Translated: CATRKRGQSETQYF.